The 26 T cell receptor beta chains reported below all come from one sample, sequenced in a study of graft-versus-host responses after intestinal transplantation. Sequenced by immunoSEQ multiplex PCR; TCRdb stores in-frame clones only, minus some. The table lists tens of thousands of clones, approximately 84% of them singletons. Their specific antigens are unknown. The sample here was unstimulated CD4+ T cells sorted from spleen or lymph node cells, taken before transplant. All receptors derive from a human donor who was the organ donor for an intestinal transplant.

Concerning this clone itself: Other DNA sequences from this sample encode an identical CDR3 as well. This sequence joins TRBV7-3 and TRBJ1-5, with 7 bases fitting TRBD1. This CDR3 has 14 residues. Germline values: CDR1 SGHTA, CDR2 FQGTGA. The trim removed 4 bases at V and 2 bases at J, leaving 2 bases unmatched. CDR3 sequence reads: CASSSTGGNQPQHF. Here the CDR3 DNA reads TGTGCCAGCAGCTCTACAGGGGGCAATCAGCCCCAGCATTTT. Full variable domain (rest looked up from reference TRBV7-3 and TRBJ1-5): GAGVSQTPSNKVTEKGKYVELRCDPISGHTALYWYRQSLGQGPEFLIYFQGTGAADDSGLPNDRFFAVRPEGSVSTLKIQRTERGDSAVYLCASSSTGGNQPQHFGDGTRLSIL.

The chain recombines TRBV6-5 with TRBJ2-5, with 8 bases identical to TRBD2. This CDR3 spans 16 amino acids. From germline, CDR1 is MNHEY and CDR2 SVGAGI. V was clipped by 2 bases and J by 6 bases; unmatched bases: 11. CDR3 region: CASSYGGGISVKTQYF. CDR3 nucleotides: TGTGCCAGCAGTTACGGCGGGGGGATCTCAGTAAAGACCCAGTACTTC.

This rearrangement joins TRBV5-6 to TRBJ1-5, with D perhaps TRBD1 (5 bases). Trimming took 0 bases from V and 5 from J, leaving 9 bases between them. CDR1 and CDR2 (germline): SGHDT, YYEEEE. The CDR3 totals 14 residues. The CDR3 coding sequence is TGTGCCAGCAGCTTGGTGGGGGGGGATCAGCCCCAGCATTTT. Residues: CASSLVGGDQPQHF.

The rearrangement joins TRBV11-2 to TRBJ2-1; D gene uncertain. Per germline, CDR1 SGHAT and CDR2 FQNNGV. Trimming shortened V by 5 bases and J by 6 bases, and 14 bases separated the two germline ends. The CDR3 runs to 14 residues. CDR3 protein: CASSQIRSVNEQFF. The DNA of the CDR3 is TGTGCCAGCAGCCAAATCCGGAGTGTCAATGAGCAGTTCTTC.

The V and J genes are TRBV6-1 and TRBJ2-1, with D perhaps TRBD1 (6 bases). In germline, CDR1 is MNHNS, CDR2 SASEGT. The CDR3 totals 15 residues. The germline V and J ends were trimmed by 2 bases and 2 bases, with 10 bases remaining between them. As DNA, the CDR3 is TGTGCCAGCAGTGAAAGGACAGCACCCTACAATGAGCAGTTCTTC. The encoded protein is CASSERTAPYNEQFF.

This sequence joins TRBV7-2 and TRBJ1-1; tentatively, D is TRBD1 (5 bases). V lost 1 base and J lost 8, with 11 bases in between. Germline-derived CDR1 and CDR2 are SGHTA and FQGNSA. CDR3 length: 13 residues. The CDR3 protein is CASSLDQGTEAFF. CDR3 bases: TGTGCCAGCAGCTTAGACCAGGGTACCGAAGCTTTCTTT.

V gene TRBV5-5 combines with J gene TRBJ1-3, with a tentative D call TRBD1 (6 bases). The germline gives CDR1 SGHKS, CDR2 YYEKEE (reference sequence). Trimming removed 3 bases from V and 0 bases from J, with 7 bases in between. The CDR3 consists of 14 residues. The CDR3 here is CASSYRDSGNTIYF. In nucleotides, the CDR3 is TGTGCCAGCAGCTACAGGGACTCTGGAAACACCATATATTTT.

The V and J genes are TRBV14 and TRBJ2-1; D may be TRBD1 (5 bases). Per the germline V gene, CDR1 is SGHDN and CDR2 is FVKESK. V shed 2 bases and J shed 5 bases, with 10 bases lying between them. CDR3 size: 14 residues. The CDR3 coding sequence is TGTGCCAGCAGCCAATTGACAGTCCACAATGAGCAGTTCTTC. It translates to CASSQLTVHNEQFF. Full variable domain (rest looked up from reference TRBV14 and TRBJ2-1): EAGVTQFPSHSVIEKGQTVTLRCDPISGHDNLYWYRRVMGKEIKFLLHFVKESKQDESGMPNNRFLAERTGGTYSTLKVQPAELEDSGVYFCASSQLTVHNEQFFGPGTRLTVL.

The chain has TRBV9 and TRBJ2-3; D is possibly TRBD2 (7 bases). The length of the CDR3 is 13 residues. The germline gives CDR1 SGDLS, CDR2 YYNGEE. V was clipped by 0 bases and J by 14 bases, with 16 bases between them. The CDR3 reads CASSVAVGGATYF. The CDR3 DNA reads as TGTGCCAGCAGCGTAGCGGTTGGGGGGGCTACGTATTTT.

This clone was seen only once. The genes are TRBV5-1 and TRBJ2-5; TRBD2 matches at 7 bases. Germline CDR1 SGHRS, CDR2 YFSETQ. This CDR3 has 15 amino acids. V shed 2 bases and J 2 bases; nucleotides not matched to a gene: 6. The CDR3 spells CASSLTGGTQETQYF. CDR3 coding DNA: TGCGCCAGCAGCTTAACGGGGGGTACTCAAGAGACCCAGTACTTC.

J is TRBJ1-2 and V is TRBV6-5, with D perhaps TRBD1 (5 bases). The V end lost 7 bases, the J end lost 5 bases, and 17 bases lay between the germline ends. CDR1 MNHEY and CDR2 SVGAGI come from the germline V gene. The CDR3 extends over 14 amino acids. The CDR3: CASNRGVFGYGYTF. Written as DNA, the CDR3 is TGTGCCAGCAACCGGGGGGTTTTTGGTTATGGCTACACCTTC.

The chain links TRBV10-1 to TRBJ2-5, with a tentative D call TRBD2 (5 bases). Trimming removed 4 bases at V and 5 bases at J, with 8 bases between. Germline values: CDR1 WNHNN, CDR2 SYGVQD (reference sequence). The CDR3 sequence is 12 residues long. CDR3 residues: CASSARGETQYF. As DNA, the CDR3 is TGCGCCAGCAGTGCCAGAGGGGAGACCCAGTACTTC.

CDR3 DNA sequence: TGTGCCAGCAGTTACCTCCAAGGGGGCGCGACTGAAGCTTTCTTT. Its translation: CASSYLQGGATEAFF. The J gene is TRBJ1-1, the V gene TRBV6-6; 7 nucleotides line up with TRBD1. The length of the CDR3 is 15 residues. CDR1 and CDR2 from the germline V gene are MNHNY and SVGAGI (reference sequence). After removal of 2 bases from V and 5 bases from J, the junction contained 8 bases not matched to a gene.

Only a few counts were recorded for this clone. Other DNA sequences within the sample encode an identical CDR3. The CDR3 nucleotides are TGTGCCAGCAGCTTGAATAGCAATTCACCCCTCCACTTT. As protein: CASSLNSNSPLHF. This chain uses TRBV11-3 with TRBJ1-6; no clear D. This CDR3 region has 13 residues. Germline V CDR1 and CDR2: SGHNT, YENEEA. V lost 3 bases and J 7 bases, leaving 7 bases between the germline ends.

This rearrangement joins TRBV28 to TRBJ2-7; weak D call: TRBD2 (7 bases). V was trimmed by 7 bases and J by 6 bases, leaving 13 bases between them. Germline V gene sequence: CDR1 MDHEN, CDR2 SYDVKM. The CDR3 contains 12 residues. The CDR3 nucleotides are TGTGCCAGCATTTTTAGGGGGGGCGAGCAGTACGTC. Translated: CASIFRGGEQYV.

This sequence joins TRBV19 and TRBJ1-5, with unresolved D. CDR1 and CDR2 from the germline V gene are LNHDA and SQIVND (reference sequence). The ends were cut back, 7 bases at V and 0 bases at J, with 13 bases in the middle. The CDR3 totals 15 residues. Here the CDR3 reads CASKRGPYSNQPQHF. The CDR3 nucleotides are TGTGCCAGTAAGCGAGGTCCTTATAGCAATCAGCCCCAGCATTTT.

The chain has TRBV5-4 and TRBJ1-1; tentatively, D is TRBD1 (6 bases). The germline V gene encodes CDR1 SGHNT and CDR2 YYREEE (reference sequence). V lost 0 bases and J 5 bases, leaving 11 bases between the germline ends. This CDR3 comprises 14 residues. The CDR3 sequence is CASSLVGAETEAFF. CDR3 sequence (DNA): TGTGCCAGCAGCTTGGTGGGGGCAGAAACTGAAGCTTTCTTT.

The chain uses TRBV28 and TRBJ1-5; 10 bases line up with TRBD1. V lost 3 bases and J lost 0; bases outside the gene matches: 11. The germline CDR1 and CDR2 sequences are MDHEN and SYDVKM. The CDR3 runs to 19 residues. The CDR3, as DNA: TGTGCCAGCAGTTTCAGTTGGGACAGGGGTGCCTCTAGCAATCAGCCCCAGCATTTT. It yields the protein CASSFSWDRGASSNQPQHF.

In its sample, this clone was seen once. V and J are TRBV28 and TRBJ1-2; 11 nucleotides agree with TRBD1. CDR3 length equals 18 residues. CDR1 and CDR2 (germline): MDHEN, SYDVKM. V dropped 4 bases and J dropped 7; count of bases not matched to a gene: 17. CDR3 sequence: CASSSLSWSDRGLSGYTF. CDR3 nucleotides: TGTGCCAGCAGTTCTCTAAGTTGGTCGGACAGGGGGCTCTCTGGCTACACCTTC.

The genes are TRBV9 and TRBJ1-6; D is unresolved. Trimming left V 0 bases short and J 6 bases short, with 7 bases between. The CDR3 is 14 residues long. Germline CDR1 reads SGDLS; CDR2 reads YYNGEE. The CDR3 sequence is CASSVGPANSPLHF. In DNA, the CDR3 is TGTGCCAGCAGCGTAGGGCCCGCTAATTCACCCCTCCACTTT.

The V call is TRBV11-3, the J call TRBJ2-3, with D possibly matching TRBD2 (6 bases). V dropped 0 bases and J dropped 3 bases, with 16 bases sitting between them. The germline CDR1 and CDR2 sequences are SGHNT and YENEEA. This CDR3 region has 17 residues. The DNA of the CDR3 is TGTGCCAGCAGCTTAGAACTTTGGGGGGAAGGTACAGATACGCAGTATTTT. It yields the protein CASSLELWGEGTDTQYF.

The chain couples TRBV5-4 to TRBJ2-2; TRBD2 aligns across 8 bases. The CDR3 loop spans 15 amino acids. CDR1 SGHNT and CDR2 YYREEE come from the germline V gene (reference sequence). V lost 0 bases to trimming and J lost 7 bases; unmatched junction nucleotides: 5. Written as DNA, the CDR3 is TGTGCCAGCAGCTTGGAGTCCGGGGGGGGCGGGGAGCTGTTTTTT. Its protein product is CASSLESGGGGELFF. The variable domain in full, completed from reference TRBV5-4 and TRBJ2-2, reads ETGVTQSPTHLIKTRGQQVTLRCSSQSGHNTVSWYQQALGQGPQFIFQYYREEENGRGNFPPRFSGLQFPNYSSELNVNALELDDSALYLCASSLESGGGGELFFGEGSRLTVL.

The chain recombines TRBV5-1 with TRBJ2-5; 7 bases agree with TRBD2. The germline V gene encodes CDR1 SGHRS and CDR2 YFSETQ. With 5 bases clipped from V and 5 bases from J, the junction kept 6 bases outside the gene matches. CDR3 size: 13 residues. The CDR3 here is CASRTSHRETQYF. In DNA, the CDR3 is TGCGCCAGCAGGACTAGCCATCGGGAGACCCAGTACTTC.

In this sample, this clone turned up once. V is TRBV28 and J is TRBJ1-1, with D uncertain. The CDR3 has 15 amino acids. Deletions cut 2 bases from V and 2 bases from J, with 12 bases between. Germline assignment: CDR1 MDHEN and CDR2 SYDVKM. The CDR3, as DNA: TGTGCCAGCAGTTTACCCCTAGTCCTAAACACTGAAGCTTTCTTT. Amino acids: CASSLPLVLNTEAFF.

The chain links TRBV28 to TRBJ1-2; 8 bases are a match to TRBD1. Trimming at V came to 5 bases and at J to 5 bases, leaving 7 bases not matched to a gene. The CDR3 is made up of 14 amino acids. Germline V gene lookup returns CDR1 MDHEN and CDR2 SYDVKM. CDR3 sequence reads: CASSAGGAGYGYTF. The CDR3 DNA reads TGTGCCAGCAGTGCAGGGGGCGCGGGGTATGGCTACACCTTC.

This rearrangement joins TRBV18 to TRBJ1-2; the D gene is possibly TRBD1 (5 bases). Germline values: CDR1 KGHSH, CDR2 LQKENI. This CDR3 is 14 amino acids long. Trimming took 0 bases from V and 10 from J, leaving 15 bases between them. The CDR3: CASSPPVPTGHYTF. In DNA, the CDR3 is TGTGCCAGCTCACCACCGGTTCCTACAGGTCACTACACCTTC.